This T cell receptor (beta chain) was recovered during a study of T cell responses to AZD1222 COVID-19 vaccine. Study-level points and caveats: Spike-wide coverage was observed for vaccine-associated CD4 TCRs, with dominant responses at 160-218 and 743-854.

J gave up 6 bases and V 3 bases, and 6 bases lay outside the gene matches. The CDR3 is 14 residues long. CDR1 and CDR2 (germline): KGHDR, SFDVKD. Of note for this clone: The antigen is undetermined.

This table comes from immunoSEQ multiplex PCR, and its TCRdb copy is limited to in-frame clones, with some not included. Of 130,000 to 150,000 clones listed, more than 75% are singletons. The sequence came from an adult in good health. The specimen comprised peripheral blood, sampled on day 0 of MenACWY control vaccination. The chain joins TRBV24-1 to TRBJ1-1, with 7 bases fitting TRBD1. The CDR3 sequence is CATSDAGGGPEAFF. The CDR3, as DNA: TGTGCCACCAGTGATGCAGGGGGGGGCCCTGAAGCTTTCTTT.